This T cell receptor beta chain was documented in a study of cytomegalovirus exposure and HLA in healthy donors. Turning to the study itself: An earlier analysis found 120 million or so unique TCR beta sequences from 200 million or so T cells.

This clone was counted only a few times. Its target is unknown. It was with 60 Vbeta and 13 Jbeta primers that the PCR ran. Profiled with immunoSEQ multiplex PCR; TCRdb holds only in-frame clones, not every one. The sample shows some 140,000 clones, about 82% of them seen only once. The study's findings and limits: A later analysis reported that several of the most significant clusters appeared to be linked to common viral pathogens, among them Epstein-Barr virus.

Germline values: CDR1 LNHDA, CDR2 SQIVND (reference sequence). The CDR3 is 15 residues long. Trimming took 5 bases from V and 6 from J, leaving 17 bases between them. The material sequenced was PBMCs. The receptor comes from a man in his thirties or forties in good health. This rearrangement joins TRBV19 to TRBJ1-5, with D possibly being TRBD1 (5 bases). For the CDR3, the DNA is TGTGCCAGTAGTTTAGGCGGGGGGGGAGGTCAGCCCCAGCATTTT. This sequence encodes CASSLGGGGGQPQHF.